The sequence of this T cell receptor (beta chain) was determined in a study of T cell responses to AZD1222 COVID-19 vaccine. Trimming cost V 2 bases and J 2 bases, with 10 bases left between them. Germline V gene lookup returns CDR1 SGHNT and CDR2 YYREEE (reference sequence). The CDR3 runs 15 residues. This clone was observed a handful of times. Libraries were prepared by immunoSEQ multiplex PCR; TCRdb keeps only in-frame clonotypes and omits some of them. The sample yields around 80,000 clones, 80% to 90% seen once. The origin of this receptor is an adult who received the AZD1222 COVID-19 vaccine. This sample comprised peripheral blood, obtained 28 days after the second AZD1222 dose. The chain has TRBV5-4 and TRBJ2-2; D gene ambiguous. DNA of the CDR3: TGTGCCAGCAGCTTCATGGGAATAAACACCGGGGAGCTGTTTTTT. Encoded protein: CASSFMGINTGELFF.